Presented here are 9 T cell receptor beta chains from one specimen sequenced in a study of shared clonotypes between healthy human individuals. Libraries were prepared by immunoSEQ multiplex PCR; TCRdb keeps only in-frame clonotypes and omits some of them. The sample consists of under 2,500,000 clones, approximately 94% of them appearing once. The specimen sequenced was naive CD4+ T cells sorted from blood. Subset reported: CD45RA+ positively selected. These receptors came from a man aged 18-30 years in good health.

The chain joins TRBV2 to TRBJ1-1; D gene ambiguous. The CDR3 covers 15 residues. Germline CDR1 SNHLY, CDR2 FYNNEI. V lost 8 bases and J lost 0, with 16 bases in between. The CDR3 sequence: CASSALGSLNTEAFF. The DNA of the CDR3 is TGTGCCAGCTCCGCCCTCGGCAGCCTGAACACTGAAGCTTTCTTT.

The chain recombines TRBV4-1 with TRBJ2-7; 12 nucleotides align to TRBD2. Losses at the gene ends were 4 bases for V and 3 bases for J; bases not matched to a gene: 1. There are 14 residues in the CDR3. The V gene's germline CDR1 is MGHRA and CDR2 YSYEKL. CDR3 amino acids: CASSRLAGVYEQYF. The DNA for the CDR3 is TGCGCCAGCAGCCGACTAGCGGGAGTCTACGAGCAGTACTTC.

The rearrangement joins TRBV28 to TRBJ1-6; D remains unclear. Trimming left V 4 bases short and J 6 bases short, with 13 bases between. The CDR3 is 15 residues long. Germline assignment: CDR1 MDHEN and CDR2 SYDVKM. CDR3 residues: CASSSPVAGNSPLHF. In nucleotides, the CDR3 is TGTGCCAGCAGTTCGCCCGTTGCGGGTAATTCACCCCTCCACTTT.

A remark on this clone: Other DNA variants within this sample encode the same CDR3. The chain joins TRBV7-9 to TRBJ1-2; tentative D call: TRBD1 (6 bases). Germline values: CDR1 SEHNR, CDR2 FQNEAQ (reference sequence). Trimming left V 4 bases short and J 0 bases short, with 9 bases between. This CDR3 is 14 amino acids long. CDR3 coding DNA: TGTGCCAGCAGCTCAGGGACATCTAACTATGGCTACACCTTC. Amino acids: CASSSGTSNYGYTF.

The rearrangement links TRBV6-5 to TRBJ2-2, with a tentative D call TRBD2 (5 bases). CDR1 and CDR2 from the germline V gene are MNHEY and SVGAGI. The CDR3 totals 13 residues. The V gene lost 7 bases and the J gene lost 4 bases, with 10 bases spanning the gap. CDR3 bases: TGTGCCAGCACCGACGCGGGCACCGGGGAGCTGTTTTTT. It specifies CASTDAGTGELFF.

The CDR3 sequence: CASSPGTSGHTGELFF. The DNA of the CDR3 is TGCGCCAGCAGCCCCGGGACTAGCGGGCACACCGGGGAGCTGTTTTTT. The gene calls are TRBV5-1 and TRBJ2-2; TRBD2 agrees at 12 bases. The CDR3 loop spans 16 amino acids. Trimming cost V 4 bases and J 3 bases; bases outside gene matches: 4. CDR1 is SGHRS, CDR2 YFSETQ, per germline.

The chain is built from TRBV28 and TRBJ1-1; possible D gene TRBD1, 6 bases. CDR1 MDHEN and CDR2 SYDVKM come from the germline V gene. Trimming removed 2 bases at V and 4 bases at J, with 8 bases between. This CDR3 is built from 13 residues. The CDR3 sequence is CASSLSRGTEAFF. The CDR3 DNA sequence: TGTGCCAGCAGTTTAAGCAGGGGCACTGAAGCTTTCTTT.

On this clone: This CDR3 is also generated by other DNA sequences in the sample. The chain couples TRBV9 to TRBJ2-7; TRBD1 matches at 10 bases. Germline V gene lookup returns CDR1 SGDLS and CDR2 YYNGEE. V lost 0 bases to trimming and J lost 2 bases; unmatched junction nucleotides: 2. The CDR3 covers 15 residues. CDR3 sequence (DNA): TGTGCCAGCAGCGTAGGGGGGACAGGGGCCTACGAGCAGTACTTC. It yields the protein CASSVGGTGAYEQYF.

The chain has TRBV30 and TRBJ1-5; D ambiguous. Germline-derived CDR1 and CDR2 are GTSNPN and SVGIG (reference sequence). This CDR3 is 14 amino acids long. Trimming took 3 bases from V and 0 from J, leaving 9 bases between them. The CDR3 nucleotides read TGTGCCTGGAGCCCACCATATAGCAATCAGCCCCAGCATTTT. Translation: CAWSPPYSNQPQHF.